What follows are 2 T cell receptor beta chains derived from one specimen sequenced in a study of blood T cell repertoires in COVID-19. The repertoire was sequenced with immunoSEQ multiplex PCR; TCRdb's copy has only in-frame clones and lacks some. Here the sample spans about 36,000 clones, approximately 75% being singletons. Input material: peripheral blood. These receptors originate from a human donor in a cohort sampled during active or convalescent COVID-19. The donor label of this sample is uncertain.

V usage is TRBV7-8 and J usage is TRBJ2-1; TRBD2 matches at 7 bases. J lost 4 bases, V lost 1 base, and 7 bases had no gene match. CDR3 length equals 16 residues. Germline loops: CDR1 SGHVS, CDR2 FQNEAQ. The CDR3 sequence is CASSLGRLAAYNEQFF. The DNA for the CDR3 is TGTGCCAGCAGCTTAGGAAGGCTAGCGGCTTACAATGAGCAGTTCTTC.

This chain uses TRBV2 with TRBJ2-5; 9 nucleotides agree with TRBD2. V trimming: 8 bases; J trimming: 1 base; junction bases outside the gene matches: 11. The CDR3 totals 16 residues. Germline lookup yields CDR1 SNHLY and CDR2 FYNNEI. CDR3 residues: CASPSEVSGSQETQYF. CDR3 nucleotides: TGTGCCAGCCCCAGCGAGGTTAGCGGGAGCCAAGAGACCCAGTACTTC.